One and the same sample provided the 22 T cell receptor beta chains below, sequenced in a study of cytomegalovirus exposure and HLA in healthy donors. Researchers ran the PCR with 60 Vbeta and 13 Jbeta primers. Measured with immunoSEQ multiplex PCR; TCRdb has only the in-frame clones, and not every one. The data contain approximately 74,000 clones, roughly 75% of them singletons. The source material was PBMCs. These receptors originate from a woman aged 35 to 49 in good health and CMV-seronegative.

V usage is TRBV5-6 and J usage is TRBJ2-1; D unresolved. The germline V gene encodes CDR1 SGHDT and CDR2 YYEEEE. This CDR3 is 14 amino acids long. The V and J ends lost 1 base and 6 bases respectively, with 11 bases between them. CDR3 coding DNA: TGTGCCAGCAGCTTGTTAGCTAGAGTCAATGAGCAGTTCTTC. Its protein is CASSLLARVNEQFF.

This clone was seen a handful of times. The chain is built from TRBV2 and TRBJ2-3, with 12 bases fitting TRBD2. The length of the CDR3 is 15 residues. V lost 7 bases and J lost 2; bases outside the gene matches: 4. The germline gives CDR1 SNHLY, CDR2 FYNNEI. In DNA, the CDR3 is TGTGCCAGCACCAGGACTAGCGGGAACACAGATACGCAGTATTTT. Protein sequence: CASTRTSGNTDTQYF.

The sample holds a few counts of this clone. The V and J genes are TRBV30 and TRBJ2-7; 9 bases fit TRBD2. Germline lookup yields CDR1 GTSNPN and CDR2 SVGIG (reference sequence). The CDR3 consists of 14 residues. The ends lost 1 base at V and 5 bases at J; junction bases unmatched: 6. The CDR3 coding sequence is TGTGCCTGGAGTGAGCTAGCGGGAACCCACGAGCAGTACTTC. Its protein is CAWSELAGTHEQYF. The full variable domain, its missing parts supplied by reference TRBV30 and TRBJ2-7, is SQTIHQWPATLVQPVGSPLSLECTVEGTSNPNLYWYRQAAGRGLQLLFYSVGIGQISSEVPQNLSASRPQDRQFILSSKKLLLSDSGFYLCAWSELAGTHEQYFGPGTRLTVT.

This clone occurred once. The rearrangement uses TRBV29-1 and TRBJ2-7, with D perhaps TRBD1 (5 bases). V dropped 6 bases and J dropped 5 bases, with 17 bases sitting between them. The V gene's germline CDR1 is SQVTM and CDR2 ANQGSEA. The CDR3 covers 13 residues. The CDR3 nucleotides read TGCAGCGTGTACCAGGGTTATGGCAACGAGCAGTACTTC. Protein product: CSVYQGYGNEQYF.

CDR3 DNA: TGTGCCTCCAGACGACAGGGCAATCAGCCCCAGCATTTT. It yields the protein CASRRQGNQPQHF. This chain uses TRBV2 with TRBJ1-5, with D perhaps TRBD1 (6 bases). Trimming removed 11 bases at V and 2 bases at J, with 13 bases between. Germline V gene sequence: CDR1 SNHLY, CDR2 FYNNEI. CDR3 size: 13 residues.

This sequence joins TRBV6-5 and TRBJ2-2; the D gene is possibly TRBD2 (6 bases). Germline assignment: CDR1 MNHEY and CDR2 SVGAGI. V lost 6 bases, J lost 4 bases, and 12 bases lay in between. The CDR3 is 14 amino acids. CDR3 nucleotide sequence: TGTGCCAGCAGCCGGGACTTAGCCACCGGGGAGCTGTTTTTT. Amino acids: CASSRDLATGELFF.

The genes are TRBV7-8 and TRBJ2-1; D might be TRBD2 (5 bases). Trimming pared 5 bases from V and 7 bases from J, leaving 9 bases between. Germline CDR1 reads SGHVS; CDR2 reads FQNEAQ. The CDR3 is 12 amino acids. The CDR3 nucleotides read TGTGCCAGCAGCCCGCCGGGAAATGAGCAGTTCTTC. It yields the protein CASSPPGNEQFF.

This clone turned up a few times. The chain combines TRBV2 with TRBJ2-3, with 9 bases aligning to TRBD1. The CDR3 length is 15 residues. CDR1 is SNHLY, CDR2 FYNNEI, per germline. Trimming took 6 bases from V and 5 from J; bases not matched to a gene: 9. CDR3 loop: CASSTTGGEVDTQYF. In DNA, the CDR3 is TGTGCCAGCAGCACGACAGGGGGTGAGGTAGATACGCAGTATTTT.

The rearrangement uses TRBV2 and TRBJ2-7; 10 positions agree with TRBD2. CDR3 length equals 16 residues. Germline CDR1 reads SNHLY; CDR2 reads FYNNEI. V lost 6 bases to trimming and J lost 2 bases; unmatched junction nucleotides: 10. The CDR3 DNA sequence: TGTGCCAGCAGGGGTTTCATAGCGGGAGGTACCTACGAGCAGTACTTC. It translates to CASRGFIAGGTYEQYF.

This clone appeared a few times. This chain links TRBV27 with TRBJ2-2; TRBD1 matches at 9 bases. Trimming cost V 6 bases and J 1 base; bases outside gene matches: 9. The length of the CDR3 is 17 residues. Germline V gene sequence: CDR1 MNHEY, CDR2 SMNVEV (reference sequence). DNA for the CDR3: TGTGCCAGCAGGTCAATGGGACAGGGCGGGAACACCGGGGAGCTGTTTTTT. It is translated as CASRSMGQGGNTGELFF.

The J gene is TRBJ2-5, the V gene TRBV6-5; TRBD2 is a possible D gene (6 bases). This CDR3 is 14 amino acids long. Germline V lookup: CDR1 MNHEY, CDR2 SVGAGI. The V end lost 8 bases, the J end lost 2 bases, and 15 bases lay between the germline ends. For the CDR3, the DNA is TGTGCCAGCGGGCTCGGTGCGGGACAAGAGACCCAGTACTTC. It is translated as CASGLGAGQETQYF.

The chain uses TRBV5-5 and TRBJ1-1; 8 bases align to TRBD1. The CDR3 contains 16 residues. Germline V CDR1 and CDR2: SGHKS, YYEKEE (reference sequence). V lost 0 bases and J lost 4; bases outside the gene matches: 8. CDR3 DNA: TGTGCCAGCAGCTTGGGGAGGACAGGGAGGAGCACTGAAGCTTTCTTT. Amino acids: CASSLGRTGRSTEAFF.

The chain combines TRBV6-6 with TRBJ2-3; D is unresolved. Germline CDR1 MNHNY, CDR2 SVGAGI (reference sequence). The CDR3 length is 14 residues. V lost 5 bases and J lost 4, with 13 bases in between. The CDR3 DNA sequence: TGTGCCAGCAGTCCGGGTGAGGTGCCAGATACGCAGTATTTT. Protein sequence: CASSPGEVPDTQYF.

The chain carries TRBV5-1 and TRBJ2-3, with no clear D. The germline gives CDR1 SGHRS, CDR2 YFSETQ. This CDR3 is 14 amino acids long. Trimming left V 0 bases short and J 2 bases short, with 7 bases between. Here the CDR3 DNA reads TGCGCCAGCAGCTTGGCTCCAGTCACAGATACGCAGTATTTT. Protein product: CASSLAPVTDTQYF.

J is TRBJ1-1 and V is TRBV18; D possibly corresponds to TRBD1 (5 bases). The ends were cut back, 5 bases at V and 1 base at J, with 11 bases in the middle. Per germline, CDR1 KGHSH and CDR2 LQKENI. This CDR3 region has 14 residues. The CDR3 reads CASSFDRTNTEAFF. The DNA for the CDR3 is TGTGCCAGCTCATTTGACAGAACGAACACTGAAGCTTTCTTT.

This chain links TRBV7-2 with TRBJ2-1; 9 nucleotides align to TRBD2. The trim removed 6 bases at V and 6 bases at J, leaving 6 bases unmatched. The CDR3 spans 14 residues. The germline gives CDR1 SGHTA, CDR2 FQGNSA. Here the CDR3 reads CASRGRGGPNEQFF. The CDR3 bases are TGTGCCAGCAGAGGGCGGGGGGGCCCCAATGAGCAGTTCTTC.

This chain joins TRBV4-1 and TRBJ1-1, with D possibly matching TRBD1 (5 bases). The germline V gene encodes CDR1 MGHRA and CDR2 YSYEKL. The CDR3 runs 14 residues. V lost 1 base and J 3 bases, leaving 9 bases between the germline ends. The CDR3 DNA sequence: TGCGCCAGCAGCCAAGGGCAAGGGGACACTGAAGCTTTCTTT. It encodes CASSQGQGDTEAFF.

The CDR3 region is CASSVSQGETQYF. In DNA, the CDR3 is TGTGCCAGCAGCGTTAGTCAGGGAGAGACCCAGTACTTC. The V and J genes are TRBV9 and TRBJ2-5, with a possible D match to TRBD1 (5 bases). The ends were cut back, 2 bases at V and 4 bases at J, with 9 bases in the middle. Germline lookup yields CDR1 SGDLS and CDR2 YYNGEE. The CDR3 runs to 13 residues.

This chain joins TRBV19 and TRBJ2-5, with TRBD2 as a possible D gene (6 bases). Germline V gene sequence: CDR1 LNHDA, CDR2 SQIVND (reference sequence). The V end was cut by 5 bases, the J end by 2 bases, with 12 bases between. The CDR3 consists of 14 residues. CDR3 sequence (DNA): TGTGCCAGTAGTCCATCGGGGGTGCAAGAGACCCAGTACTTC. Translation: CASSPSGVQETQYF.

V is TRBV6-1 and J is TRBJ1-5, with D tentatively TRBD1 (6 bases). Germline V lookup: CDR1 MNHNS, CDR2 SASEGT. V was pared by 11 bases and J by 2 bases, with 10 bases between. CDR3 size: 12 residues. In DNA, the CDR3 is TGTGCCGCAGGGGTCGGCAATCAGCCCCAGCATTTT. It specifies CAAGVGNQPQHF.

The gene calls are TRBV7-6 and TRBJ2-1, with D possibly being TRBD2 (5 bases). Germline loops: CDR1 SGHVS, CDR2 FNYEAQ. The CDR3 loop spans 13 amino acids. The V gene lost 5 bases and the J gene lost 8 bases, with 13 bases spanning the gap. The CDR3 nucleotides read TGTGCCAGCAGCGAGACCTTAGCGCATGAGCAGTTCTTC. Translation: CASSETLAHEQFF.

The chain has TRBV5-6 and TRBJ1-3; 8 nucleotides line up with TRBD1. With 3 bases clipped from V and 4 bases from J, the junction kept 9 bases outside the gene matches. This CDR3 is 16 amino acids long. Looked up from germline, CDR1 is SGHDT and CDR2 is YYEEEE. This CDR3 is CASSYRQGRFGNTIYF. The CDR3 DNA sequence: TGTGCCAGCAGCTATAGACAGGGGAGGTTCGGAAACACCATATATTTT. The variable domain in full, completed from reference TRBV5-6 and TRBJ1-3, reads DAGVTQSPTHLIKTRGQQVTLRCSPKSGHDTVSWYQQALGQGPQFIFQYYEEEERQRGNFPDRFSGHQFPNYSSELNVNALLLGDSALYLCASSYRQGRFGNTIYFGEGSWLTVV.